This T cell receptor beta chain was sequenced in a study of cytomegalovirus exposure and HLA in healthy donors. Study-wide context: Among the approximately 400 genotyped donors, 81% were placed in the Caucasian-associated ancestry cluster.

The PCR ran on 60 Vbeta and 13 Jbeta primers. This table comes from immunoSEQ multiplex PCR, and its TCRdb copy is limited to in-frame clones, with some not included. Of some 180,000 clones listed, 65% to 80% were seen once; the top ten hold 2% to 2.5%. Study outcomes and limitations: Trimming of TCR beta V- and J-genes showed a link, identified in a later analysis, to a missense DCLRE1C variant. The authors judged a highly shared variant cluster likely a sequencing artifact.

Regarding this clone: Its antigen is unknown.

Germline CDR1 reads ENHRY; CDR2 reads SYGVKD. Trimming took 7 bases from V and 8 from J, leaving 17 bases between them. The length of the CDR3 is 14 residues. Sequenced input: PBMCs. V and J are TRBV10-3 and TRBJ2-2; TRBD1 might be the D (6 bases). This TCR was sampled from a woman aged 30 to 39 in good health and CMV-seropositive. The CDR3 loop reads CAITQGDKFGELFF. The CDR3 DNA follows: TGTGCCATCACACAGGGTGACAAATTTGGGGAGCTGTTTTTT.